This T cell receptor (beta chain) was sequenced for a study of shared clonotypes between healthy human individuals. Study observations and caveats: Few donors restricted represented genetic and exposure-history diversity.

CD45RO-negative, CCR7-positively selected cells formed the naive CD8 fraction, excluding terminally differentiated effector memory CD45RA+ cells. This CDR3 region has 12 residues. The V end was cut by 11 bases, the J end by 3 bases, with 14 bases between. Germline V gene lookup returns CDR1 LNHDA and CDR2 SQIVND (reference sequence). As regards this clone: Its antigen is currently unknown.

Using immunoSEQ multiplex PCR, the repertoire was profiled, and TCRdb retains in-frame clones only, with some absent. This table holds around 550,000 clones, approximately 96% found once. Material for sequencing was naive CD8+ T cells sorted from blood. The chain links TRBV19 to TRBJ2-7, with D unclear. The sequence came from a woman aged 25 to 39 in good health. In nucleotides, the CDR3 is TGTGCCTGCCTATGGGGAATCTACGAGCAGTACTTC. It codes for CACLWGIYEQYF.